The present TCR beta chain was sequenced within a study of blood T cells in healthy people across ages. For the study at large: With template switching, about one barcoded beta molecule was captured per two T cells.

Notes on the study in general: Roughly linearly, TCR beta diversity per million T cells fell as age increased. Unsorted PBMC material precluded a definitive naive versus antigen-experienced comparison.

The length of the CDR3 is 13 residues. Trimming took off 0 bases at V and 5 bases at J, with 7 bases between the two ends. Germline V lookup: CDR1 SGHDT, CDR2 YYEEEE. PCR was performed a second time for roughly 6 to 12 cycles using a sample-barcoded 5' primer and a J-beta primer mix. TCRdb recomputed calls from the 5' RACE reads with MiXCR, one row per CDR3 protein. Of more than 650,000 distinct CDR3 sequences listed, about 20% were seen once; the top ten hold roughly a fifth. This clonotype appeared a few times. Its target is unknown. This chain joins TRBV5-6 and TRBJ2-3; D is unresolved. Sequenced material: blood. The receptor comes from a man in his 70s in good health. The DNA of the CDR3 is TGTGCCAGCAGCTTGGTCGGCAGAGATACGCAGTATTTT. Its protein product is CASSLVGRDTQYF.